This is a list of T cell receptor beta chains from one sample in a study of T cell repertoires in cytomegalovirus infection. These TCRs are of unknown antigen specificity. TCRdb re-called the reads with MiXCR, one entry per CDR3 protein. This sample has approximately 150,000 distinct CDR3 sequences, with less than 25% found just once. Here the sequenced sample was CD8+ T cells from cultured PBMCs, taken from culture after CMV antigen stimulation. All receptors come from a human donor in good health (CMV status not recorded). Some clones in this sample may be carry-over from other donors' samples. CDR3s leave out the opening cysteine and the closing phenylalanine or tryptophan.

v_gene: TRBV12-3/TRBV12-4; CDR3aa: ASSFLDRGDTQY
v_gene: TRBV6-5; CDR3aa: ASSYVPGRVREQF
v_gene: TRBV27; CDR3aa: ASKAGTNYEQY
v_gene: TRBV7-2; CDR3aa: ASSPPDRPYWEQY
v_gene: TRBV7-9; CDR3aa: ASSPVGIGGPEQY
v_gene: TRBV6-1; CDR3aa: ASSPNRGTVTEAF
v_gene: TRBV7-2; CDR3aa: ASSLADRGYEQY
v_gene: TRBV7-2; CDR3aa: ASTLDPFYGYT
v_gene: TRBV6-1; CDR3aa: ASSEFRGGNEQF
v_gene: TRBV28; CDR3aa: ASSSPGTGVRETQY
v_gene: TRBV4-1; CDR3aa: ASSLRSGTGFEKLF
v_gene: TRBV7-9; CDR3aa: ASSSSGTSNSGANVLT
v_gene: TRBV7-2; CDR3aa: ASSLARSDTQY
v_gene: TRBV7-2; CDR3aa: ASSLPGAKAEAF
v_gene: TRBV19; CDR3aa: ATFAGGPTDTQY
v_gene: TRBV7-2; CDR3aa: ASSPGAVTEAF